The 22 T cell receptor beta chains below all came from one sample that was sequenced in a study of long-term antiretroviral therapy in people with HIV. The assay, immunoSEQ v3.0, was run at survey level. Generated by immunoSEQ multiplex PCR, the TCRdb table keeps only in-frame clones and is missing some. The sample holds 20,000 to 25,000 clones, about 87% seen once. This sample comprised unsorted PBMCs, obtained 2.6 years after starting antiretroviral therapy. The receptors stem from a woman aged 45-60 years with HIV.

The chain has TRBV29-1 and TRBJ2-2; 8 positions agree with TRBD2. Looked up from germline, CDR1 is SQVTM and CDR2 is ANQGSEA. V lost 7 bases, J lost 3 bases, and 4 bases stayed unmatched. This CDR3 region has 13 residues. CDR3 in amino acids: CSAAGVYTGELFF. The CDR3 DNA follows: TGCAGCGCAGCGGGAGTGTACACCGGGGAGCTGTTTTTT.

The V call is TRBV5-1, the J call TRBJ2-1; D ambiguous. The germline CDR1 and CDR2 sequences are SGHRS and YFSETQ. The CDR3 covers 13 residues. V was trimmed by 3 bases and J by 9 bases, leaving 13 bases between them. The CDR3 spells CASSWAMGFEQFF. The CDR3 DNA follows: TGCGCCAGCAGCTGGGCTATGGGTTTTGAGCAGTTCTTC.

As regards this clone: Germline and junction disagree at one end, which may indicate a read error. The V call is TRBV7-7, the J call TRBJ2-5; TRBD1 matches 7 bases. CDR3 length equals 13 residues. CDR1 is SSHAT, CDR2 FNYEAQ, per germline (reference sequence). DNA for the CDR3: TGTGCTAGCAGCCCAGACAGGGTGGAGACCCAGTACTTC. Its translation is CASSPDRVETQYF.

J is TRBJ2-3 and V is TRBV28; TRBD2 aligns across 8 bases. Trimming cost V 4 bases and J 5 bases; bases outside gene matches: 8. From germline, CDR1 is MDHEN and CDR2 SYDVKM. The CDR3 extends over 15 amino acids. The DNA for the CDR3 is TGTGCCAGCAGTTCCCCGGGACTAGGATTAGATACGCAGTATTTT. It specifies CASSSPGLGLDTQYF.

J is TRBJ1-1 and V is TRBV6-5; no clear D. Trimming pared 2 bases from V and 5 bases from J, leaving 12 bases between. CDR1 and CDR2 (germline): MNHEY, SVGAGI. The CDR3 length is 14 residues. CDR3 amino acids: CASSYGEGTTEAFF. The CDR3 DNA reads TGTGCCAGCAGTTACGGGGAGGGAACGACTGAAGCTTTCTTT.

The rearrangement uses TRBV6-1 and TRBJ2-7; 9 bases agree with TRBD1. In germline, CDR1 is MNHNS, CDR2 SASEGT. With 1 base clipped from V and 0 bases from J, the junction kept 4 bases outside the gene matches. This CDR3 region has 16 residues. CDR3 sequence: CASSEGGQGPSYEQYF. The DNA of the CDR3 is TGTGCCAGCAGTGAAGGGGGACAGGGACCCTCCTACGAGCAGTACTTC.

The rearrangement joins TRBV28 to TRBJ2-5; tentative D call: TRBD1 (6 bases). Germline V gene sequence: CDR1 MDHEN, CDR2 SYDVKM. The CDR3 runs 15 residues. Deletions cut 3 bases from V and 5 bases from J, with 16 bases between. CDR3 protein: CASSFSRGMRETQYF. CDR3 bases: TGTGCCAGCAGTTTCTCCAGGGGAATGAGGGAGACCCAGTACTTC.

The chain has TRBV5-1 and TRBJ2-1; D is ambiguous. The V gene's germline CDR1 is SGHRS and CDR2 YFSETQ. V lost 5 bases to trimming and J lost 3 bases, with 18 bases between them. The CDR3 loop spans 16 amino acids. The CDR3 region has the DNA TGCGCCAGCAGTGTGCACCCTAACCTTTTCTACAATGAGCAGTTCTTC. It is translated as CASSVHPNLFYNEQFF.

This CDR3 is CASSFNPTGAGGELFF. As DNA, the CDR3 is TGTGCCAGCAGCTTTAACCCGACAGGGGCGGGCGGGGAGCTGTTTTTT. The rearrangement uses TRBV7-7 and TRBJ2-2, with 8 nucleotides matching TRBD1. V lost 3 bases, J lost 7 bases, and 10 bases stayed unmatched. This CDR3 has 16 residues. CDR1 and CDR2 (germline): SSHAT, FNYEAQ (reference sequence).

CDR3 sequence reads: CASSFPGTGDETQYF. CDR3 nucleotide sequence: TGTGCCAGCAGCTTTCCTGGGACAGGGGACGAGACCCAGTACTTC. The rearrangement joins TRBV7-2 to TRBJ2-5, with TRBD1 matching over 10 bases. CDR1 SGHTA and CDR2 FQGNSA come from the germline V gene. J was trimmed by 5 bases and V by 3 bases; bases with no gene match: 6. This CDR3 is 15 amino acids long.

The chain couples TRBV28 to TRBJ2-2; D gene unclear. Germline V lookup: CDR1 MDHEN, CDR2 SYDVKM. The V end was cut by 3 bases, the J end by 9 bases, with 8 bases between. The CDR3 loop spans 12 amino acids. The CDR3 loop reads CASSFAPRELFF. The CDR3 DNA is TGTGCCAGCAGTTTTGCCCCCCGGGAGCTGTTTTTT.

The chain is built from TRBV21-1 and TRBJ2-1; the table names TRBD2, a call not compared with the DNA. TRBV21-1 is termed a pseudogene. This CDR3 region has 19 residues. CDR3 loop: CASSKVGTGGTLSYNEQFF. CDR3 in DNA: TGTGCCAGCAGCAAAGTGGGGACCGGGGGGACCCTTAGCTACAATGAGCAGTTCTTC.

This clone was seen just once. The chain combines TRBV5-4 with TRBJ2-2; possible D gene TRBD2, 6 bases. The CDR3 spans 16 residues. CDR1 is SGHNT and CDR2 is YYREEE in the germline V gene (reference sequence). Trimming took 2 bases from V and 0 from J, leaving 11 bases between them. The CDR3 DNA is TGTGCCAGCAGCTTTTCCGCGGGAACGAACACCGGGGAGCTGTTTTTT. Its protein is CASSFSAGTNTGELFF.

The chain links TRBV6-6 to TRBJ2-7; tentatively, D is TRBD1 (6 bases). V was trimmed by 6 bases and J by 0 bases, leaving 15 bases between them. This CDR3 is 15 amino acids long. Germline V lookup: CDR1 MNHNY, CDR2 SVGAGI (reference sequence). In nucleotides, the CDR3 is TGTGCCAGCAGCTCCCCCACAGGGACCTCCTACGAGCAGTACTTC. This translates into CASSSPTGTSYEQYF.

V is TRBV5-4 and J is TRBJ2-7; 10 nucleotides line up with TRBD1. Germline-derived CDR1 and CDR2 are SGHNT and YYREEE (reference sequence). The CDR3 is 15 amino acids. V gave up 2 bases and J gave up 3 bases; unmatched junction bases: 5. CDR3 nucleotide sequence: TGTGCCAGCAGCTTCGGGACAGGGGAGTACTACGAGCAGTACTTC. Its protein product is CASSFGTGEYYEQYF.

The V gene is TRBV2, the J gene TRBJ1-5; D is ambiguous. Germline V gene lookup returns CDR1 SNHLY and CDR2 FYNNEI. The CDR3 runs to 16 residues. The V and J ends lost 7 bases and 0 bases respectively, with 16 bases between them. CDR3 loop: CASKLHAVDSNQPQHF. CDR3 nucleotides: TGTGCCAGCAAACTCCACGCAGTCGATAGCAATCAGCCCCAGCATTTT.

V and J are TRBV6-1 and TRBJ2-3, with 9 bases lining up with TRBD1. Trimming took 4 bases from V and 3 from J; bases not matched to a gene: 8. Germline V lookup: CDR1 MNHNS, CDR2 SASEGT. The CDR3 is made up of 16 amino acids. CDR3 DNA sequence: TGTGCCAGCAGTGGCCGGACAGGGGTGAGGACAGATACGCAGTATTTT. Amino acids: CASSGRTGVRTDTQYF.

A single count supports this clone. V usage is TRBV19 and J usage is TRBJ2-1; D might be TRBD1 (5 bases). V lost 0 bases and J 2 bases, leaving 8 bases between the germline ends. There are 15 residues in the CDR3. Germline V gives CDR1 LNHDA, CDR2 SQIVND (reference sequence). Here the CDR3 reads CASSIEQAPYNEQFF. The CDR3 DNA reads TGTGCCAGTAGTATAGAACAGGCTCCCTACAATGAGCAGTTCTTC.

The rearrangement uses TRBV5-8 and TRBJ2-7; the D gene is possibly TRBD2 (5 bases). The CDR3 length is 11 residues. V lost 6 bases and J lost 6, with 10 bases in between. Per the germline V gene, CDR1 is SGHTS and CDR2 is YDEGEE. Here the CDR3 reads CASTSGIEQYF. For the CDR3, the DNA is TGTGCCAGCACATCGGGAATCGAGCAGTACTTC.

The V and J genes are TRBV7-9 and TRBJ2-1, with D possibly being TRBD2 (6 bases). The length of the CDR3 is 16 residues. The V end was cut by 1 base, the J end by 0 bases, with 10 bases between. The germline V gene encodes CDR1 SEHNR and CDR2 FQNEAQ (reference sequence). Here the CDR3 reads CASSLGQGGSYNEQFF. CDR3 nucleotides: TGTGCCAGCAGCTTAGGCCAGGGAGGCTCCTACAATGAGCAGTTCTTC.

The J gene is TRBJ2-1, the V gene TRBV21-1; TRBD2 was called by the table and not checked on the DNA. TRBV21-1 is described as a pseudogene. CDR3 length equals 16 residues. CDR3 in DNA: TGTGCCAGCAGCAAGGAGCGGGAGGGTCACTACAATGAGCAGTTCTTC. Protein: CASSKEREGHYNEQFF.

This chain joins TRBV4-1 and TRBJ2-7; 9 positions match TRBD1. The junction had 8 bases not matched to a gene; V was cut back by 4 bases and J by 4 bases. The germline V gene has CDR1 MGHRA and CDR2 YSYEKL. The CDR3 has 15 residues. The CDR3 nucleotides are TGCGCCAGCAGCCTCGGGACAGGGTCCATTTACGAGCAGTACTTC. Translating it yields CASSLGTGSIYEQYF.